This T cell receptor beta chain was recorded in a study of human T cells and chemical hapten exposure (dated by TCRdb to 2020 to 2022). Describing the broader study: For sensitization, 2% DPC in acetone was applied to a 2 cm by 2 cm area of upper inner arm skin. Blood for TCR sequencing was provided by twenty-nine alopecia patients at one to four time points (pre-sensitization, 2, 6 and 24 weeks). Alopecia areata with under or over 50% scalp involvement, alopecia totalis and alopecia universalis were represented in the patient cohort, which was mostly female. Patch testing was done on the upper back using Finn chambers containing 0.01% DPC, and results were scored after 6 days according to International Contact Dermatitis Research Group standards. Weekly therapeutic DPC doses were additionally applied to the scalp of patients throughout the approximately 24-week study period. Blood samples were taken from patients before sensitization (week 0) and at 2, 6 and about 24 weeks after DPC sensitization. Libraries were pooled for sequencing, and variation in per-sample TCR yields was attributed mainly to small differences in library volumes within the pool. The study tracked peripheral blood TCR repertoire changes in vivo during primary and secondary sensitization to the hapten diphenylcyclopropenone (DPC) in alopecia patients. The paper's findings and limits, for the study overall: Repeated subsampling changed both the strength of the expansion versus patch-test correlation and the threshold at which that correlation became significant. Alopecia, a presumed autoimmune disease, was present in all patients, so the immune response of the patients might differ from that of healthy individuals. Expanded TCRs formed significantly more large CDR3 similarity clusters than pre-sensitization or healthy control sets, consistent with antigen-driven responses. Patch test score was positively correlated with the number of PT1 expanded TCRs, with significance at thresholds 8, 16 and 32 but not at 4. No change with DPC sensitization was found in the number of TCRs above 1 in 1000 frequency, and no evidence of global repertoire structure alterations was found.

Receptors were amplified or captured by RACE. These reads were obtained on a NextSeq 500. Library preparation attached unique molecular identifiers to individual cDNA molecules for quantitative, reproducible TCR counting. Each blood RNA sample was used to sequence both TCR alpha and TCR beta chains. As for how the authors treated the data: A median of roughly 100,000 TCRs per sample was observed, with a range of about 23,224 to 700,000. The Decombinator software suite was used to annotate the V, J and CDR3 of the TCR reads. For PS versus PT1 abundance plots, all samples were subsampled to the same number of TCRs (28,000). Expanded TCRs were defined as absent before sensitization and observed at least eight times at the 2-week time point. TCRdb cleaned the public reads at Q25 with fastp, built clones with MiXCR and kept in-frame beta chains. Entries are consolidated by CDR3 protein sequence, retaining the most common genes and DNA. TCRdb assigned the V and J calls; the authors' analysis was not used. This sample has about 300,000 distinct CDR3 sequences in its table, and 5.5% of those were observed once. Roughly 8.2% of the sample goes to the ten largest clones.

On this clonotype itself: Its antigen remains undetermined. Per-base quality was not reported, and no clone a single base away is much larger than it.

Sample time point, as interpreted from the label and publication: pre-sensitization, week 0. This specimen's treatment or condition label, per the study, means: therapeutic diphenylcyclopropenone sensitization with weekly scalp DPC. At each patch-test visit, blood was drawn before the patch test was applied. Patients were eligible if aged 18 to 70, diagnosed with alopecia and judged suitable for DPC therapy, and pregnant patients were excluded. Total RNA was extracted from unfractionated whole blood collected in Tempus Blood RNA tubes. The CDR3 spans 17 residues, from the cysteine through the phenylalanine. This entry keeps only the CDR3 DNA: 51 bases, framed from base 1. Deletion took 1 base off V and 1 base off J, with a span of 16 bases between the germline ends. CDR1 and CDR2, looked up from the germline V gene (reference sequence), are LGHDT and YNNKEL.

The sample was whole blood, taken in connection with sensitization to the hapten diphenylcyclopropenone (DPC). This clonotype was obtained from a woman between 18 and 29 years old with alopecia areata. Some clones in this sample may be carry-over from other donors' samples. The rearranged segments are TRBV3-1 and TRBJ2-5; no D gene call is confident. The CDR3: CASSQVSVSPVQETQYF. The sequence in DNA is TGTGCCAGCAGCCAAGTCTCTGTTTCCCCGGTCCAAGAGACCCAGTACTTC.